This passage covers 25 T cell receptor beta chains from one sample sequenced in a study of T cell responses to AZD1222 COVID-19 vaccine. The table came from immunoSEQ multiplex PCR; TCRdb's copy has only in-frame clones and leaves some out. The table records about 140,000 clones, 70% to 90% of them present only once. The input for sequencing was peripheral blood, taken 28 days after the second AZD1222 dose. The origin of the receptors is an adult who received the AZD1222 COVID-19 vaccine.

This chain uses TRBV18 with TRBJ2-5; a weak D match, TRBD2 (5 bases). Trimming took 5 bases from V and 1 from J, leaving 20 bases between them. The CDR3 has 17 residues. Germline V gene sequence: CDR1 KGHSH, CDR2 LQKENI. The CDR3 DNA follows: TGTGCCAGCTCATACGTCGCGGTTGGTGGGAGCCAAGAGACCCAGTACTTC. This sequence encodes CASSYVAVGGSQETQYF.

V is TRBV19 and J is TRBJ1-2, with 8 positions matching TRBD1. The CDR3 is made up of 13 amino acids. Germline CDR1 and CDR2: LNHDA and SQIVND (reference sequence). With 3 bases clipped from V and 6 bases from J, the junction kept 3 bases outside the gene matches. This CDR3 is CASSMSGGNGYTF. The DNA of the CDR3 is TGTGCCAGTAGTATGTCAGGGGGCAATGGCTACACCTTC.

This chain uses TRBV28 with TRBJ1-5; no definite D call. V lost 6 bases to trimming and J lost 4 bases, with 4 bases between them. This CDR3 region has 11 residues. Looked up from germline, CDR1 is MDHEN and CDR2 is SYDVKM. Here the CDR3 DNA reads TGTGCCAGCAGGGAAAATCAGCCCCAGCATTTT. Its protein is CASRENQPQHF. The whole variable domain, filled in from reference TRBV28 and TRBJ1-5, reads DVKVTQSSRYLVKRTGEKVFLECVQDMDHENMFWYRQDPGLGLRLIYFSYDVKMKEKGDIPEGYSVSREKKERFSLILESASTNQTSMYLCASRENQPQHFGDGTRLSIL.

The chain combines TRBV28 with TRBJ2-7, with 7 nucleotides matching TRBD1. The V segment lost 7 bases and the J segment 2 bases; nucleotides outside the gene matches: 5. The CDR3 is 13 amino acids. Germline V gene lookup returns CDR1 MDHEN and CDR2 SYDVKM. The CDR3 DNA follows: TGTGCCAGCAAACGGGACAGCCCCTACGAGCAGTACTTC. The encoded protein is CASKRDSPYEQYF.

The V gene is TRBV15, the J gene TRBJ1-3; D not resolved. Germline assignment: CDR1 LNHNV and CDR2 YYDKDF (reference sequence). Between the trimmed V and J ends, which lost 1 base and 0 bases, there was a span of 7 bases. This CDR3 contains 15 residues. The chain's CDR3 is CATSRGTYSGNTIYF. CDR3 nucleotide sequence: TGTGCCACCAGCAGAGGGACCTACTCTGGAAACACCATATATTTT.

J is TRBJ2-1 and V is TRBV6-6; TRBD2 matches at 7 bases. V shed 5 bases, J shed 5 bases, and the junction held 9 bases outside the gene matches. Looked up from germline, CDR1 is MNHNY and CDR2 is SVGAGI (reference sequence). The CDR3 is made up of 15 amino acids. As DNA, the CDR3 is TGTGCCAGCAGTGGACCTCGGGGGGAGGACAATGAGCAGTTCTTC. Amino acids: CASSGPRGEDNEQFF.

This clone has a handful of counts. The rearrangement joins TRBV3-1 (or the pseudogene TRBV3-2) to TRBJ1-1; D call uncertain. Trimming removed 7 bases at V and 0 bases at J, with 9 bases between. The CDR3 is made up of 13 amino acids. Germline CDR1 reads LGHDT; CDR2 reads YNNKEL (reference sequence). The CDR3 loop is CASTPYLNTEAFF. CDR3 DNA: TGTGCCAGCACCCCTTACCTGAACACTGAAGCTTTCTTT.

This chain joins TRBV7-2 and TRBJ2-1, with D possibly TRBD1 on 5 matching bases. The CDR3 is made up of 15 amino acids. Trimming stripped 0 bases from V and 9 bases from J, with 15 bases between. Germline CDR1 reads SGHTA; CDR2 reads FQGNSA. The CDR3 sequence is CASSLARQGEGEQFF. The CDR3 DNA is TGTGCCAGCAGCTTAGCTCGGCAGGGCGAAGGTGAGCAGTTCTTC.

J is TRBJ2-1 and V is TRBV14; D gene unclear. CDR3 size: 16 residues. V was pared by 4 bases and J by 5 bases, with 18 bases between. The V gene's germline CDR1 is SGHDN and CDR2 FVKESK. The CDR3 DNA reads TGTGCCAGCAGCCTCAGACGGGTGTCCACAAACAATGAGCAGTTCTTC. Residues: CASSLRRVSTNNEQFF. The whole variable domain, filled in from reference TRBV14 and TRBJ2-1, reads EAGVTQFPSHSVIEKGQTVTLRCDPISGHDNLYWYRRVMGKEIKFLLHFVKESKQDESGMPNNRFLAERTGGTYSTLKVQPAELEDSGVYFCASSLRRVSTNNEQFFGPGTRLTVL.

The V call is TRBV27, the J call TRBJ1-2, with a weak D call TRBD1 (6 bases). The CDR3 has 15 residues. From germline, CDR1 is MNHEY and CDR2 SMNVEV (reference sequence). The V end lost 5 bases, the J end lost 8 bases, and 21 bases lay between the germline ends. The CDR3 loop reads CASSVLKGEGGGYTF. The CDR3 DNA reads as TGTGCCAGCAGTGTCCTTAAGGGGGAGGGTGGCGGCTACACCTTC.

This clone was observed a handful of times. The chain uses TRBV6-5 and TRBJ1-1; TRBD1 might be the D (5 bases). The V and J ends lost 4 bases and 11 bases respectively, with 14 bases between them. The CDR3 is 12 amino acids. Germline CDR1 is MNHEY and CDR2 is SVGAGI. DNA of the CDR3: TGTGCCAGCAGTTTCGGGACTTCCAAGGCTTTCTTT. Translation: CASSFGTSKAFF.

CDR3 nucleotide sequence: TGTGCCTGGACCCCAGAGGGGGGCCCAAAACTGTTTTTT. Its protein is CAWTPEGGPKLFF. This chain uses TRBV30 with TRBJ1-4, with TRBD1 as a possible D gene (6 bases). The CDR3 runs 13 residues. Germline CDR1 and CDR2: GTSNPN and SVGIG (reference sequence). V was shortened by 4 bases and J by 10 bases, with 16 bases between the two germline ends.

This sequence joins TRBV19 and TRBJ1-5, with 8 bases aligning to TRBD1. There are 14 residues in the CDR3. CDR1 is LNHDA, CDR2 SQIVND, per germline (reference sequence). V lost 6 bases, J lost 9 bases, and 10 bases stayed unmatched. The CDR3 region is CASSVGQGDGPQHF. CDR3 nucleotide sequence: TGTGCCAGTAGCGTAGGACAGGGAGATGGGCCCCAGCATTTT.

J is TRBJ2-3 and V is TRBV20-1; no clear D gene. Looked up from germline, CDR1 is DFQATT and CDR2 is SNEGSKA (reference sequence). The germline V and J ends were trimmed by 3 bases and 4 bases, with 11 bases remaining between them. There are 13 residues in the CDR3. CDR3 region: CSASPEWADTQYF. DNA for the CDR3: TGCAGTGCTAGTCCGGAATGGGCAGATACGCAGTATTTT.

This chain links TRBV5-6 with TRBJ1-6, with TRBD1 matching 7 bases. From germline, CDR1 is SGHDT and CDR2 YYEEEE. This CDR3 is 16 amino acids long. J was trimmed by 4 bases and V by 3 bases; bases with no gene match: 7. The CDR3 reads CASSSMGTDYNSPLHF. Written as DNA, the CDR3 is TGTGCCAGCAGCTCGATGGGGACAGATTATAATTCACCCCTCCACTTT.

The rearrangement uses TRBV5-4 and TRBJ1-5, with a tentative D call TRBD1 (6 bases). The CDR3 length is 14 residues. Trimming took 2 bases from V and 7 from J, leaving 13 bases between them. The germline CDR1 and CDR2 sequences are SGHNT and YYREEE (reference sequence). This CDR3 is CASSLQGSRQPQHF. The CDR3 DNA reads TGTGCCAGCAGCTTACAGGGATCTCGACAGCCCCAGCATTTT.

The genes are TRBV24-1 and TRBJ1-2; D gene uncertain. This CDR3 contains 12 residues. V lost 4 bases, J lost 9 bases, and 11 bases lay in between. Germline V gene data show CDR1 as KGHDR and CDR2 as SFDVKD. CDR3 protein: CATSEGTTRYTF. DNA of the CDR3: TGTGCCACCAGTGAGGGAACGACCCGCTACACCTTC.

The chain is built from TRBV11-2 and TRBJ1-1; D unclear. V was clipped by 5 bases and J by 7 bases, with 17 bases between them. CDR3 length equals 14 residues. Germline values: CDR1 SGHAT, CDR2 FQNNGV. CDR3 region: CASSEQLSAGEAFF. CDR3 nucleotides: TGTGCCAGCAGCGAACAGCTCTCGGCGGGTGAAGCTTTCTTT.

The chain recombines TRBV7-3 with TRBJ2-1, with 8 nucleotides matching TRBD2. Per the germline V gene, CDR1 is SGHTA and CDR2 is FQGTGA. The V gene end was trimmed by 5 bases and the J gene end by 9 bases; junction bases not matched to a gene: 6. CDR3 length: 13 amino acids. CDR3 sequence (DNA): TGTGCCAGCAGCCTTGGACTAGCCCGTGAGCAGTTCTTC. This gives the protein CASSLGLAREQFF.

The chain recombines TRBV4-1 with TRBJ2-3; TRBD2 is a possible D gene (6 bases). This CDR3 has 18 amino acids. The V gene lost 1 base and the J gene lost 0 bases, with 17 bases spanning the gap. The germline gives CDR1 MGHRA, CDR2 YSYEKL. The CDR3 nucleotides are TGCGCCAGCAGCCAAGGCTTCTTGGCGGGACCTAGCACAGATACGCAGTATTTT. It encodes CASSQGFLAGPSTDTQYF.

The chain joins TRBV30 to TRBJ2-3; tentatively, D is TRBD2 (5 bases). Germline lookup yields CDR1 GTSNPN and CDR2 SVGIG (reference sequence). The CDR3 covers 10 residues. Trimming left V 7 bases short and J 6 bases short, with 8 bases between. The CDR3 reads CASGYDTQYF. DNA for the CDR3: TGTGCCTCGGGGTATGATACGCAGTATTTT.

This clone came up a few times. This chain uses TRBV11-3 with TRBJ2-7; 7 bases fit TRBD2. J gave up 0 bases and V 2 bases, and 4 bases lay outside the gene matches. The germline gives CDR1 SGHNT, CDR2 YENEEA. The CDR3 sequence is 15 residues long. The chain's CDR3 is CASSLQAGDSYEQYF. CDR3 bases: TGTGCCAGCAGCTTACAGGCGGGGGACTCCTACGAGCAGTACTTC.

V and J are TRBV19 and TRBJ1-1; no definite D call. The V gene's germline CDR1 is LNHDA and CDR2 SQIVND (reference sequence). The germline V and J ends were trimmed by 7 bases and 0 bases, with 15 bases remaining between them. The CDR3 spans 15 residues. Written as DNA, the CDR3 is TGTGCCAGTAACGTCGGCAGCAGGATGAACACTGAAGCTTTCTTT. Protein: CASNVGSRMNTEAFF.

The chain combines TRBV5-6 with TRBJ2-4; weak D call: TRBD1 (5 bases). This CDR3 region has 18 residues. Germline V lookup: CDR1 SGHDT, CDR2 YYEEEE. V was cut by 0 bases and J by 0 bases, with 16 bases left in between. CDR3 amino acids: CASSLARAYILAKNIQYF. The CDR3 coding sequence is TGTGCCAGCAGCTTGGCCAGGGCCTATATCCTAGCCAAAAACATTCAGTACTTC.

The chain employs TRBV7-9 and TRBJ2-2; 7 nucleotides line up with TRBD2. This CDR3 is built from 16 residues. Trimming cost V 5 bases and J 2 bases; bases outside gene matches: 8. CDR1 is SEHNR and CDR2 is FQNEAQ in the germline V gene (reference sequence). CDR3 sequence (DNA): TGTGCCAGCAGCCCAAGCGGGGAGCGAAACACCGGGGAGCTGTTTTTT. The encoded protein is CASSPSGERNTGELFF.